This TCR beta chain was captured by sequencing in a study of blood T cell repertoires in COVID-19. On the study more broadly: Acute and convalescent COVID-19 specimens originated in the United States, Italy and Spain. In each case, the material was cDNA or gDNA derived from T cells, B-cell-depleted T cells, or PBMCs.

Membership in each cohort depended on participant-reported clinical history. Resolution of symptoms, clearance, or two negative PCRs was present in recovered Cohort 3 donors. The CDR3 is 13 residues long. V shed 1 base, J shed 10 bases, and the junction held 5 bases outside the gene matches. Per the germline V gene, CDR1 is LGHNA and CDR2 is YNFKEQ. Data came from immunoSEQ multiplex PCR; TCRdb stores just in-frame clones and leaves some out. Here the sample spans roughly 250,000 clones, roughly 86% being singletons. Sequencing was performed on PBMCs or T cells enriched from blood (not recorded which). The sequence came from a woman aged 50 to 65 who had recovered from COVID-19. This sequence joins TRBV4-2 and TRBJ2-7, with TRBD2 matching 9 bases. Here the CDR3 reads CASSQVGLADQYF. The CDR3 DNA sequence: TGTGCCAGCAGCCAAGTGGGACTAGCCGATCAGTACTTC.